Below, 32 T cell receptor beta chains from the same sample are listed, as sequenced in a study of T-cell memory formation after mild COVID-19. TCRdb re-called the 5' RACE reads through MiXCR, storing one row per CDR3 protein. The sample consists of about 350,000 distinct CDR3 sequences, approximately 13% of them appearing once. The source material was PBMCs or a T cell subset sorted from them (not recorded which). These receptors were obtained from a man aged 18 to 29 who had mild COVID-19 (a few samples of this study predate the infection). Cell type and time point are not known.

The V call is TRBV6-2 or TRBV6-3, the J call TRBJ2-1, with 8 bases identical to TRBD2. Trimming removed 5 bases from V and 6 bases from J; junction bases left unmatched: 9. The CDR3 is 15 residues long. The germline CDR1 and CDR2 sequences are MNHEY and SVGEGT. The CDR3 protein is CASSPMRSGGNEQFF. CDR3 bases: TGTGCCAGCAGTCCAATGAGGAGCGGGGGCAATGAGCAGTTCTTC.

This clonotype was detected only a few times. CDR3 residues: CASSGTGKNEKLFF. In nucleotides, the CDR3 is TGTGCCAGCAGCGGGACAGGGAAAAATGAAAAACTGTTTTTT. The chain uses TRBV9 and TRBJ1-4; 8 bases map to TRBD1. V was pared by 3 bases and J by 5 bases, with 3 bases of the junction left unmatched. Germline V CDR1 and CDR2: SGDLS, YYNGEE. The CDR3 is made up of 14 amino acids.

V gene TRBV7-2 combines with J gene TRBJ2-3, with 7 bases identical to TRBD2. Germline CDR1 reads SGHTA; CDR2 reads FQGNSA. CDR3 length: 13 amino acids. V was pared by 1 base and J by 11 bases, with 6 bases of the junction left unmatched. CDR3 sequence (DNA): TGTGCCAGCAGCTTAGAGACTAGCCGTAGGCAGTATTTT. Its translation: CASSLETSRRQYF.

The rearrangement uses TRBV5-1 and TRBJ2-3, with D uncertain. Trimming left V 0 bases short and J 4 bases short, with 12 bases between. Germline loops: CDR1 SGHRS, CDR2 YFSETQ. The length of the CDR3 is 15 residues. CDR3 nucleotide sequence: TGCGCCAGCAGCTTGGCTCGGGTCCGGTCAGATACGCAGTATTTT. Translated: CASSLARVRSDTQYF.

CDR3 in amino acids: CSVRAGELFF. DNA of the CDR3: TGCAGCGTTAGGGCTGGGGAGCTGTTTTTT. This chain joins TRBV29-1 and TRBJ2-2; no clear D. This CDR3 has 10 residues. Germline CDR1 and CDR2: SQVTM and ANQGSEA. V dropped 5 bases and J dropped 8 bases, with 6 bases sitting between them.

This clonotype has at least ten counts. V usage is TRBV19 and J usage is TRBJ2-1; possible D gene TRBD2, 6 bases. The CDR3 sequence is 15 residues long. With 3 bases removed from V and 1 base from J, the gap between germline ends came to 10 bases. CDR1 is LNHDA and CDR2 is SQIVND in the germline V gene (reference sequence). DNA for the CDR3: TGTGCCAGTAGTATTTACGGGGGATCCTACAATGAGCAGTTCTTC. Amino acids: CASSIYGGSYNEQFF.

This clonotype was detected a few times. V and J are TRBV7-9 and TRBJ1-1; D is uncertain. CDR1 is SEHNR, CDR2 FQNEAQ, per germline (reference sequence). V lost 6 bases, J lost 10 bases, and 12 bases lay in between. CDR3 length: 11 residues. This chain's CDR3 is CASRPDWGAFF. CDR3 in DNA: TGTGCCAGCAGGCCTGACTGGGGAGCTTTCTTT.

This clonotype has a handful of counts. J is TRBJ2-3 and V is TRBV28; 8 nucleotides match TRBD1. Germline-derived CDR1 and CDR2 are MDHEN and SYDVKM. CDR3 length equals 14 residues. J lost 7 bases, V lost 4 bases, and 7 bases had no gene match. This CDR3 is CASSSPGGWNTQYF. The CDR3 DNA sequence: TGTGCCAGCAGTTCTCCAGGGGGCTGGAATACGCAGTATTTT. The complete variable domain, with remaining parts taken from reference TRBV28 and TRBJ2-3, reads DVKVTQSSRYLVKRTGEKVFLECVQDMDHENMFWYRQDPGLGLRLIYFSYDVKMKEKGDIPEGYSVSREKKERFSLILESASTNQTSMYLCASSSPGGWNTQYFGPGTRLTVL.

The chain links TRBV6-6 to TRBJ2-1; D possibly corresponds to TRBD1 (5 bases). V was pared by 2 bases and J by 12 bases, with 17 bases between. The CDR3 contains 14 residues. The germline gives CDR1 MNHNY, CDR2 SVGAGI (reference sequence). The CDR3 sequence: CASSYDSSVQGQFF. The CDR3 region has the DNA TGTGCCAGCAGTTACGACAGTTCAGTCCAAGGGCAGTTCTTC.

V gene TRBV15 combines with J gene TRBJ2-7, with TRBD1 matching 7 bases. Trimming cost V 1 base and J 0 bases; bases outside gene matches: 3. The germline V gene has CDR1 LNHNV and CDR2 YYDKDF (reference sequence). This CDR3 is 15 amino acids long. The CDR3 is CATSRAGQTSYEQYF. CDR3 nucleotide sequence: TGTGCCACCAGCAGAGCGGGACAGACCTCCTACGAGCAGTACTTC.

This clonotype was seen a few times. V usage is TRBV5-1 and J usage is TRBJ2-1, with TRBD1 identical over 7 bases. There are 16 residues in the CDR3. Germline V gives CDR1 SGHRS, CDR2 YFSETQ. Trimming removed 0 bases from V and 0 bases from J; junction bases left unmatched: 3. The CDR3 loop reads CASSLGQGLSYNEQFF. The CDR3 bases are TGCGCCAGCAGCTTGGGACAGGGCCTCTCCTACAATGAGCAGTTCTTC.

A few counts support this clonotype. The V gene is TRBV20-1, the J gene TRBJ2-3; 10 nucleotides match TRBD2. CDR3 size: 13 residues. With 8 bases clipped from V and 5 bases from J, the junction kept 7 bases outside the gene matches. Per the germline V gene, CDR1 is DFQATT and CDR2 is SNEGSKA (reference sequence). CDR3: CSTKRGGIDTQYF. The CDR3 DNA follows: TGCAGTACCAAGCGGGGGGGAATAGATACGCAGTATTTT.

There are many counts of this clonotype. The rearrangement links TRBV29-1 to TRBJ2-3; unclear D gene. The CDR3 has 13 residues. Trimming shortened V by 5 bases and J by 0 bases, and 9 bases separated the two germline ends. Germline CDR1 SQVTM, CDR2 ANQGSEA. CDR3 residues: CSVNVGSTDTQYF. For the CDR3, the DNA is TGCAGCGTTAACGTGGGGAGCACAGATACGCAGTATTTT.

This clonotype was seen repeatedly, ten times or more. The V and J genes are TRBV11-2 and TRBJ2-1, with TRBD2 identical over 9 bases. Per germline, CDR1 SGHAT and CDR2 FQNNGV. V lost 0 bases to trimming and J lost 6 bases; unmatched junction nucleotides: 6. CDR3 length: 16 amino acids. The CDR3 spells CASSLDLWRGGNEQFF. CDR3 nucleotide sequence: TGTGCCAGCAGCTTAGATCTTTGGCGGGGGGGCAATGAGCAGTTCTTC.

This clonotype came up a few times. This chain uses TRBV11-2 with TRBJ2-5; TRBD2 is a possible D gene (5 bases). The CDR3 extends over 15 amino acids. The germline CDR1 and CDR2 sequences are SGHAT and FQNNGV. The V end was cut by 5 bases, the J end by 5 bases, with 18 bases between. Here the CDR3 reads CASSLAPLGVETQYF. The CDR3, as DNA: TGTGCCAGCAGCCTGGCCCCCTTGGGAGTGGAGACCCAGTACTTC.

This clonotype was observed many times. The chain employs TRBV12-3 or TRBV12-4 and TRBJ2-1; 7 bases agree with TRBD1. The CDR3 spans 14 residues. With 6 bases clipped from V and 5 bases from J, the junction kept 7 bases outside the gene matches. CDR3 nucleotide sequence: TGTGCCAGCAGCTACAGGGGTTTGGACAATGAGCAGTTCTTC. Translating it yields CASSYRGLDNEQFF.

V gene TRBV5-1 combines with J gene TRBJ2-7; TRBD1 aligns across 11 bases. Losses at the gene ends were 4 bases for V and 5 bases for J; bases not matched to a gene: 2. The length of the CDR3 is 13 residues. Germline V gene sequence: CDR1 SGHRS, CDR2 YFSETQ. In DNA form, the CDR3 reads TGCGCCAGCAGCGGGGGACAGGGGGACGAGCAGTACTTC. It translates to CASSGGQGDEQYF.

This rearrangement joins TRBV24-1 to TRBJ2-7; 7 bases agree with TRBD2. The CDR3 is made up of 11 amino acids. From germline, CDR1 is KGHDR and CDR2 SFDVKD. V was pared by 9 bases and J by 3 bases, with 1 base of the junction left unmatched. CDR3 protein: CATGEGYEQYF. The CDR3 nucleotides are TGTGCCACCGGGGAGGGCTACGAGCAGTACTTC.

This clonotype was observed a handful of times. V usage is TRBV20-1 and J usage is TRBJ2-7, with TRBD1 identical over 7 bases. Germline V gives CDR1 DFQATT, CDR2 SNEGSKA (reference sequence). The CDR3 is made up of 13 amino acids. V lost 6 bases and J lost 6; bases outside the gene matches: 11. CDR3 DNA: TGCAGTGCCAGGGGGATTGAGAGGGGCGAGCAGTACTTC. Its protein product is CSARGIERGEQYF.

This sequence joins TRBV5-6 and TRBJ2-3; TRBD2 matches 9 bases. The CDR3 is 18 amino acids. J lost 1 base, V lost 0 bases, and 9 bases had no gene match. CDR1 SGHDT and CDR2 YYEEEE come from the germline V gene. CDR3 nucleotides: TGTGCCAGCAGCTTGGTGCGGGGGGGCCCCTATCGCACAGATACGCAGTATTTT. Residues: CASSLVRGGPYRTDTQYF.

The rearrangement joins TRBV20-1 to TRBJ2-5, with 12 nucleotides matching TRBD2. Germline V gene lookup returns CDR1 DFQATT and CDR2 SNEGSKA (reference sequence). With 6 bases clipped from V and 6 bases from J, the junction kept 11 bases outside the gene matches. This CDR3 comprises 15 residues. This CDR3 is CSASAGTSGSKTQYF. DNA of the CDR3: TGCAGTGCCTCAGCCGGGACTAGCGGGTCAAAGACCCAGTACTTC.

Here the CDR3 reads CASSLDLQGNEAFF. Here the CDR3 DNA reads TGTGCCAGCAGCTTAGACTTACAGGGGAATGAAGCTTTCTTT. V gene TRBV11-2 combines with J gene TRBJ1-1, with 7 nucleotides matching TRBD1. CDR3 length equals 14 residues. The V and J ends lost 0 bases and 7 bases, in that order; junction bases with no gene match: 5. The germline gives CDR1 SGHAT, CDR2 FQNNGV. Combining the CDR3 with reference TRBV11-2 and TRBJ1-1 gives the whole variable domain EAGVAQSPRYKIIEKRQSVAFWCNPISGHATLYWYQQILGQGPKLLIQFQNNGVVDDSQLPKDRFSAERLKGVDSTLKIQPAKLEDSAVYLCASSLDLQGNEAFFGQGTRLTVV.

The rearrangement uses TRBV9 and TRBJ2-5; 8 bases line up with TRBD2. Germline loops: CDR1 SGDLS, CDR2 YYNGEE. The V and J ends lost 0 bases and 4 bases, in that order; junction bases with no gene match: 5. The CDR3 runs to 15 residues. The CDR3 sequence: CASSVGSGAGETQYF. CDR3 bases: TGTGCCAGCAGCGTAGGTAGCGGGGCGGGAGAGACCCAGTACTTC.

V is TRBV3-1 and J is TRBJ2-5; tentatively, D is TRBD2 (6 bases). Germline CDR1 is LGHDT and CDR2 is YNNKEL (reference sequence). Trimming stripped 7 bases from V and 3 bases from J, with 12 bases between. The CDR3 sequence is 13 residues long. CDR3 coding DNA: TGTGCCAGCACGGCGGGGTGGGAAGAGACCCAGTACTTC. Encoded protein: CASTAGWEETQYF.

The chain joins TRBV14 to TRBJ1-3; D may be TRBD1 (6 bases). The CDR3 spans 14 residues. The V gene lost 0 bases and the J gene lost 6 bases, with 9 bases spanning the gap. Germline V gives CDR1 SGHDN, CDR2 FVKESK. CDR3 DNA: TGTGCCAGCAGCCAAGACCACAGGGAAAACACCATATATTTT. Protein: CASSQDHRENTIYF.

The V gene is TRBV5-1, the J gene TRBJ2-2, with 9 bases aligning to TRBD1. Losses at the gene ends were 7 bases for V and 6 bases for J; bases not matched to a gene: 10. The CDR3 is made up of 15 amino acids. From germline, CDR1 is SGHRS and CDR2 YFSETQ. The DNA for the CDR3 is TGCGCCAGCCTGAGGGGGACAGGGTACCCCGGGGAGCTGTTTTTT. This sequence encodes CASLRGTGYPGELFF.

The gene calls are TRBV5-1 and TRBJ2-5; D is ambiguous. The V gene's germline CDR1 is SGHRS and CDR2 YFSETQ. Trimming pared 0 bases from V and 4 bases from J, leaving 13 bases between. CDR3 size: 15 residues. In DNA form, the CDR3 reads TGCGCCAGCAGCTTGGGTCTAGGCGGTCCAGAGACCCAGTACTTC. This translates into CASSLGLGGPETQYF.

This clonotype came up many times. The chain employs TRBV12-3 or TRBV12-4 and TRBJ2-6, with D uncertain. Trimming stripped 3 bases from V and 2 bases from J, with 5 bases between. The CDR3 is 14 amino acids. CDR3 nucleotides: TGTGCCAGCAGTTTCAAGACTGGGGCCAACGTCCTGACTTTC. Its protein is CASSFKTGANVLTF.

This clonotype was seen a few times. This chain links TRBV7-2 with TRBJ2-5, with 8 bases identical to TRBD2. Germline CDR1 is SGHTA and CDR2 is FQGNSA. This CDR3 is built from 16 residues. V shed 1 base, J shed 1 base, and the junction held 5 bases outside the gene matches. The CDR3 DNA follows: TGTGCCAGCAGCTTAGGAGGTAGCGGGGCCCAAGAGACCCAGTACTTC. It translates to CASSLGGSGAQETQYF. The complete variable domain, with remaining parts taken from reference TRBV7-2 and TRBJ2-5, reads GAGVSQSPSNKVTEKGKDVELRCDPISGHTALYWYRQSLGQGLEFLIYFQGNSAPDKSGLPSDRFSAERTGGSVSTLTIQRTQQEDSAVYLCASSLGGSGAQETQYFGPGTRLLVL.

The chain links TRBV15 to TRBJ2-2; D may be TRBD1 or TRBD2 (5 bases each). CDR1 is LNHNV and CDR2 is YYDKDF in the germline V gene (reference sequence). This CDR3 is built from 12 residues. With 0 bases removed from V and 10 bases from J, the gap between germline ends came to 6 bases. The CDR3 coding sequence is TGTGCCACCAGCAGAGAGGGGACGGAGCTGTTTTTT. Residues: CATSREGTELFF.

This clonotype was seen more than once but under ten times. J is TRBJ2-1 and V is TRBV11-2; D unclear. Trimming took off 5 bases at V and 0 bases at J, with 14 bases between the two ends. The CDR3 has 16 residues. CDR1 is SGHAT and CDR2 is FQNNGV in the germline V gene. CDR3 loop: CASSVNGANSYNEQFF. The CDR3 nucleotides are TGTGCCAGCAGCGTGAATGGAGCGAACTCCTACAATGAGCAGTTCTTC.

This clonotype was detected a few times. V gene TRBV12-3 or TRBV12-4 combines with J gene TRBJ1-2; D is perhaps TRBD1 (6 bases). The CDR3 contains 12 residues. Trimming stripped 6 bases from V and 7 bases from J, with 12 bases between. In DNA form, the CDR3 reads TGTGCCAGCAGCCGGGACAATCGTGGCTACACCTTC. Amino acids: CASSRDNRGYTF.